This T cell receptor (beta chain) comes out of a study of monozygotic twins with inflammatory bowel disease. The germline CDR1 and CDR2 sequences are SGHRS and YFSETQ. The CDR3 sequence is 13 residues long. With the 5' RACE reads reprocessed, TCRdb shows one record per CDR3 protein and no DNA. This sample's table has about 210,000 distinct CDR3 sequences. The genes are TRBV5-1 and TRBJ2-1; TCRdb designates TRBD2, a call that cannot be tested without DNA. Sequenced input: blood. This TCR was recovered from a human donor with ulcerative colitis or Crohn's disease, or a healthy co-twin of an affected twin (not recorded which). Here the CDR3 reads CASSTRLVGEQFF.